These 18 T cell receptor beta chains share one sample of origin, sequenced in a study of control samples from healthy donors and cancer patients. Profiled with immunoSEQ multiplex PCR; TCRdb holds only in-frame clones, not every one. The sample contains 91,000 or so clones, more than 85% of which appear only once. The sample comprised blood. The receptors here all came from a woman in her thirties in good health.

The genes are TRBV11-1 and TRBJ1-1; no definite D call. Looked up from germline, CDR1 is SGHAT and CDR2 is FQDESV (reference sequence). V was shortened by 5 bases and J by 0 bases, with 7 bases between the two germline ends. The CDR3 loop spans 13 amino acids. The CDR3 region is CASSRRLNTEAFF. DNA for the CDR3: TGTGCCAGCAGCCGACGGTTGAACACTGAAGCTTTCTTT.

The chain is built from TRBV10-3 and TRBJ2-7; D might be TRBD2 (6 bases). Germline CDR1 and CDR2: ENHRY and SYGVKD. V shed 1 base and J shed 0 bases, with 7 bases lying between them. The CDR3 sequence is 14 residues long. The CDR3 region has the DNA TGTGCCATCAGTGAGTTGGGGGGCTCCTACGAGCAGTACTTC. Translated: CAISELGGSYEQYF.

The chain links TRBV5-1 to TRBJ1-5, with no clear D. Trimming stripped 2 bases from V and 4 bases from J, with 10 bases between. CDR1 is SGHRS and CDR2 is YFSETQ in the germline V gene. This CDR3 contains 14 residues. The CDR3 coding sequence is TGCGCCAGCAGCTTTGGACTCGATAATCAGCCCCAGCATTTT. It encodes CASSFGLDNQPQHF.

The rearrangement uses TRBV18 and TRBJ2-7; the match to TRBD1 covers 12 bases. The CDR3 has 15 residues. V was clipped by 4 bases and J by 4 bases; unmatched bases: 5. CDR1 KGHSH and CDR2 LQKENI come from the germline V gene. The CDR3 DNA follows: TGTGCCAGCTCACAACCGGGACAGGGGGCTTACGAGCAGTACTTC. Protein product: CASSQPGQGAYEQYF.

The chain combines TRBV5-1 with TRBJ1-1; the D is unclear. Germline CDR1 and CDR2: SGHRS and YFSETQ. Trimming left V 2 bases short and J 2 bases short, with 7 bases between. The CDR3 covers 13 residues. The CDR3 spells CASSLLVNTEAFF. Written as DNA, the CDR3 is TGCGCCAGCAGCTTATTGGTCAACACTGAAGCTTTCTTT.

The chain recombines TRBV5-1 with TRBJ2-7; TRBD2 is a possible D gene (6 bases). The CDR3 totals 15 residues. V was trimmed by 0 bases and J by 2 bases, leaving 12 bases between them. Looked up from germline, CDR1 is SGHRS and CDR2 is YFSETQ. The CDR3 spells CASSLDLASTYEQYF. Written as DNA, the CDR3 is TGCGCCAGCAGCTTGGACCTAGCGAGTACCTACGAGCAGTACTTC.

The rearrangement joins TRBV18 to TRBJ1-1; D ambiguous. V dropped 2 bases and J dropped 8 bases, with 9 bases sitting between them. The germline CDR1 and CDR2 sequences are KGHSH and LQKENI. CDR3 length equals 12 residues. This CDR3 is CASSPIQGEAFF. The CDR3 bases are TGTGCCAGCTCACCAATCCAAGGGGAAGCTTTCTTT.

The V and J genes are TRBV6-5 and TRBJ1-6, with no clear D. CDR1 is MNHEY and CDR2 is SVGAGI in the germline V gene. The CDR3 is made up of 14 amino acids. Trimming stripped 7 bases from V and 5 bases from J, with 12 bases between. The CDR3 here is CASISGLHNSPLHF. The CDR3, as DNA: TGTGCCAGCATAAGTGGACTTCATAATTCACCCCTCCACTTT.

This chain connects TRBV7-3 to TRBJ2-5; D is unresolved. There are 14 residues in the CDR3. The germline V gene has CDR1 SGHTA and CDR2 FQGTGA. V gave up 1 base and J gave up 5 bases, with 11 bases separating them. The CDR3 DNA reads as TGTGCCAGCAGCTTAAGTCCGGTTGCGGAGACCCAGTACTTC. Encoded protein: CASSLSPVAETQYF.

This clone was counted a single time. The chain links TRBV18 to TRBJ1-5, with a tentative D call TRBD1 (5 bases). The germline V gene encodes CDR1 KGHSH and CDR2 LQKENI. Trimming cost V 2 bases and J 7 bases, with 18 bases left between them. The CDR3 covers 16 residues. The CDR3 spells CASSPAGQRAWQPQHF. The CDR3 coding sequence is TGTGCCAGCTCACCAGCGGGGCAAAGAGCATGGCAGCCCCAGCATTTT.

The gene calls are TRBV7-9 and TRBJ2-3; D uncertain. The CDR3 loop spans 14 amino acids. Germline-derived CDR1 and CDR2 are SEHNR and FQNEAQ (reference sequence). V gave up 1 base and J gave up 2 bases, with 7 bases separating them. For the CDR3, the DNA is TGTGCCAGCAGCTTAGGGTCGCACACAGATACGCAGTATTTT. Amino acid sequence: CASSLGSHTDTQYF.

The V gene is TRBV2, the J gene TRBJ2-7; D call uncertain. The CDR3 sequence is 11 residues long. The V gene's germline CDR1 is SNHLY and CDR2 FYNNEI. Trimming stripped 2 bases from V and 2 bases from J, with 1 base between. The CDR3 region is CASSEPYEQYF. CDR3 sequence (DNA): TGTGCCAGCAGTGAACCCTACGAGCAGTACTTC.

The chain employs TRBV25-1 and TRBJ1-2; D uncertain. Trimming stripped 1 base from V and 4 bases from J, with 13 bases between. This CDR3 spans 15 amino acids. Per the germline V gene, CDR1 is MGHDK and CDR2 is SYGVNS. CDR3 bases: TGTGCCAGCAGTGAATGGGGAGGGCAGACCTATGGCTACACCTTC. The encoded protein is CASSEWGGQTYGYTF.

Notes on this clone: The same CDR3 arises from other DNA sequences in this sample as well. This chain joins TRBV9 and TRBJ1-1, with a tentative D call TRBD1 (5 bases). The CDR3 consists of 14 residues. Germline V gene lookup returns CDR1 SGDLS and CDR2 YYNGEE. Trimming removed 0 bases at V and 2 bases at J, with 8 bases between. The CDR3: CASSVDGGNTEAFF. The CDR3 DNA is TGTGCCAGCAGCGTAGACGGGGGAAACACTGAAGCTTTCTTT.

The chain uses TRBV30 and TRBJ2-3, with 8 bases aligning to TRBD2. Germline lookup yields CDR1 GTSNPN and CDR2 SVGIG (reference sequence). There are 15 residues in the CDR3. V gave up 2 bases and J gave up 2 bases; unmatched junction bases: 6. CDR3 protein: CAWSITSGNTDTQYF. CDR3 sequence (DNA): TGTGCCTGGAGTATTACTAGCGGCAACACAGATACGCAGTATTTT.

The chain employs TRBV9 and TRBJ1-1; 8 nucleotides line up with TRBD1. This CDR3 is 18 amino acids long. V trimming: 4 bases; J trimming: 4 bases; junction bases outside the gene matches: 18. Per germline, CDR1 SGDLS and CDR2 YYNGEE. The DNA of the CDR3 is TGTGCCAGCAGCCCCTCACCCCGTCGGGACAGGAAGGGCACTGAAGCTTTCTTT. Protein: CASSPSPRRDRKGTEAFF.

This clone was seen just once. V and J are TRBV3-1 (or the pseudogene TRBV3-2) and TRBJ1-1; 10 nucleotides agree with TRBD1. Germline V gives CDR1 LGHDT, CDR2 YNNKEL (reference sequence). After removal of 1 base from V and 1 base from J, the junction contained 3 bases not matched to a gene. The CDR3 has 16 amino acids. The CDR3 DNA reads as TGTGCCAGCAGCCAAGGGACAGGGGGTTGGAACACTGAAGCTTTCTTT. It encodes CASSQGTGGWNTEAFF.

This sequence joins TRBV6-1 and TRBJ2-7; no clear D. CDR1 MNHNS and CDR2 SASEGT come from the germline V gene. V dropped 2 bases and J dropped 2 bases, with 10 bases sitting between them. This CDR3 has 14 residues. CDR3 nucleotide sequence: TGTGCCAGCAGTGAAACTCGGGTTCCCTACGAGCAGTACTTC. Residues: CASSETRVPYEQYF.